This T cell receptor (beta chain) was observed in a study of shared clonotypes between healthy human individuals. About the study: With ages of 18 to 49, the donors were two women and three men.

The CDR3 has 14 residues. Trimming removed 0 bases at V and 7 bases at J, with 14 bases between. Germline CDR1 SGHDT, CDR2 YYEEEE. TCRdb keeps only in-frame clones here, not all; method: immunoSEQ multiplex PCR. The repertoire consists of some 1 million clones, with 70% to 80% occurring once and the leading ten covering around 1.4%. This clonotype was sampled from a man between 18 and 29 years old in good health. The specimen was memory CD4+ T cells sorted from blood. The subset here: CD45RA-negative fraction. The chain joins TRBV5-6 to TRBJ2-7; D is unclear. The CDR3 DNA reads as TGTGCCAGCAGCTTGGTCCTAGTCCCTGGGGAGCAGTACTTC. Translation gives CASSLVLVPGEQYF.